This T cell receptor (beta chain) was found in a study of blood T cell repertoires in COVID-19. Whole-study context: Sources were T cells, B-cell-depleted T cells, or PBMCs; the material itself was cDNA or gDNA.

The CDR3 is 14 amino acids. CDR1 and CDR2 (germline): LGHDT, YNNKEL (reference sequence). The V gene lost 3 bases and the J gene lost 5 bases, with 13 bases spanning the gap. The method was immunoSEQ multiplex PCR; TCRdb's version includes in-frame clones alone and lacks a portion of them. Among some 180,000 clones listed, about four fifths were seen once. There are a few counts of this clone. Participant age was roughly 18 to 90 years, and participants resided in fewer than 30 US areas. Exposed participants encountered a COVID-19 case during the 2 weeks preceding study entry. This chain links TRBV3-1 (or the pseudogene TRBV3-2) with TRBJ2-5; D is ambiguous. This clonotype was obtained from a woman in her 30s who had been exposed to COVID-19. Sequencing used PBMCs or T cells enriched from blood (not recorded which). CDR3 nucleotides: TGTGCCAGCAGCCATTTTTCAGGATACGAGACCCAGTACTTC. The encoded protein is CASSHFSGYETQYF.